Listed here are 16 T cell receptor beta chains from one sample, sequenced in a study of control samples from healthy donors and cancer patients. Method: immunoSEQ multiplex PCR; TCRdb's copy keeps in-frame clones and lacks some. The repertoire holds more than 85,000 clones, with about nine tenths as singletons. The sample consisted of blood. Source of these receptors: a human donor in good health. The donor label of this sample is uncertain.

The V and J genes are TRBV11-2 and TRBJ2-2, with 9 bases matching TRBD1. V dropped 3 bases and J dropped 3; count of bases not matched to a gene: 5. The CDR3 sequence is 16 residues long. CDR1 and CDR2 (germline): SGHAT, FQNNGV. In DNA, the CDR3 is TGTGCCAGCAGCTTTAGGGACAGGGCCTACACCGGGGAGCTGTTTTTT. Translated: CASSFRDRAYTGELFF.

The V call is TRBV28, the J call TRBJ2-1; D may match TRBD1 or TRBD2 (5 bases each). Germline CDR1 MDHEN, CDR2 SYDVKM. This CDR3 region has 14 residues. With 4 bases removed from V and 0 bases from J, the gap between germline ends came to 7 bases. This CDR3 is CASSWGSSYNEQFF. DNA of the CDR3: TGTGCCAGCAGTTGGGGGTCCTCCTACAATGAGCAGTTCTTC.

The V call is TRBV19, the J call TRBJ1-1; D is ambiguous. Germline CDR1 reads LNHDA; CDR2 reads SQIVND (reference sequence). CDR3 length: 15 amino acids. V was pared by 0 bases and J by 3 bases, with 11 bases between. The CDR3 region has the DNA TGTGCCAGTAGTATAGATGGTTTTCTGGACACTGAAGCTTTCTTT. Protein product: CASSIDGFLDTEAFF.

The rearrangement joins TRBV7-2 to TRBJ2-3, with D possibly called TRBD1 or TRBD2 (5 bases each). The CDR3 runs 13 residues. V lost 5 bases to trimming and J lost 6 bases, with 12 bases between them. Germline CDR1 reads SGHTA; CDR2 reads FQGNSA. The CDR3 here is CASSRDERDTQYF. As DNA, the CDR3 is TGTGCCAGCAGCAGGGACGAACGGGATACGCAGTATTTT. Complete variable domain (other parts from reference TRBV7-2 and TRBJ2-3): GAGVSQSPSNKVTEKGKDVELRCDPISGHTALYWYRQSLGQGLEFLIYFQGNSAPDKSGLPSDRFSAERTGGSVSTLTIQRTQQEDSAVYLCASSRDERDTQYFGPGTRLTVL.

The chain is built from TRBV28 and TRBJ1-2, with unresolved D. This CDR3 is built from 13 residues. V was cut by 2 bases and J by 8 bases, with 12 bases left in between. Per the germline V gene, CDR1 is MDHEN and CDR2 is SYDVKM. The CDR3 protein is CASSLVGGYGYTF. In DNA form, the CDR3 reads TGTGCCAGCAGTTTAGTAGGAGGTTACGGCTACACCTTC.

The rearrangement uses TRBV6-5 and TRBJ2-7; 7 bases map to TRBD2. The CDR3 is 14 residues long. Germline CDR1 is MNHEY and CDR2 is SVGAGI. The trim removed 8 bases at V and 1 base at J, leaving 8 bases unmatched. The CDR3: CASARAGESYEQYF. The CDR3 nucleotides are TGTGCCAGCGCCAGGGCGGGGGAGTCCTACGAGCAGTACTTC.

The chain is built from TRBV25-1 and TRBJ1-1, with 7 bases that match TRBD1. Germline lookup yields CDR1 MGHDK and CDR2 SYGVNS. The CDR3 spans 13 residues. Germline trimming cut 5 bases from V and 6 bases from J; bases unmatched to any gene: 6. The CDR3 DNA sequence: TGTGCCAGCAGTAGGACAGGCCTGGCTGAAGCTTTCTTT. Its protein product is CASSRTGLAEAFF.

This chain links TRBV2 with TRBJ1-2; 8 bases fit TRBD1. The CDR3 is 14 amino acids. V lost 5 bases to trimming and J lost 7 bases; unmatched junction nucleotides: 9. Germline V CDR1 and CDR2: SNHLY, FYNNEI. The CDR3 bases are TGTGCCAGCAGTCCTTGGACAGGGTACGGTGGCTACACCTTC. Translated, it gives CASSPWTGYGGYTF.

This rearrangement joins TRBV14 to TRBJ1-3; D not resolved. Germline V lookup: CDR1 SGHDN, CDR2 FVKESK. This CDR3 comprises 15 residues. Trimming took off 2 bases at V and 0 bases at J, with 8 bases between the two ends. This chain's CDR3 is CASSQLLNSGNTIYF. The CDR3 bases are TGTGCCAGCAGCCAACTTCTCAACTCTGGAAACACCATATATTTT.

The V gene is TRBV10-1, the J gene TRBJ2-6; 7 bases are shared with TRBD1. After removal of 6 bases from V and 4 bases from J, the junction contained 6 bases not matched to a gene. Germline V gives CDR1 WNHNN, CDR2 SYGVQD (reference sequence). The CDR3 sequence is 15 residues long. The CDR3 DNA reads TGCGCCAGCAGCGACGGACAGGCAGGGGCCAACGTCCTGACTTTC. As protein: CASSDGQAGANVLTF.

The genes are TRBV5-6 and TRBJ2-5; D ambiguous. Germline V gene data show CDR1 as SGHDT and CDR2 as YYEEEE. V was clipped by 4 bases and J by 4 bases, with 20 bases between them. The CDR3 length is 16 residues. The CDR3 sequence: CASSPPGSRPLETQYF. DNA for the CDR3: TGTGCCAGCAGCCCTCCCGGTAGCAGGCCCCTAGAGACCCAGTACTTC. Complete variable domain (other parts from reference TRBV5-6 and TRBJ2-5): DAGVTQSPTHLIKTRGQQVTLRCSPKSGHDTVSWYQQALGQGPQFIFQYYEEEERQRGNFPDRFSGHQFPNYSSELNVNALLLGDSALYLCASSPPGSRPLETQYFGPGTRLLVL.

The genes are TRBV25-1 and TRBJ1-2, with 7 nucleotides matching TRBD1. J gave up 5 bases and V 6 bases, and 15 bases lay outside the gene matches. Germline assignment: CDR1 MGHDK and CDR2 SYGVNS. This CDR3 spans 16 amino acids. CDR3 residues: CASSENDFTGAYGYTF. The CDR3 nucleotides read TGTGCCAGCAGCGAAAATGACTTTACAGGGGCTTATGGCTACACCTTC.

The rearrangement links TRBV7-2 to TRBJ2-2; 14 bases line up with TRBD2. Germline values: CDR1 SGHTA, CDR2 FQGNSA. V was pared by 5 bases and J by 4 bases, with 12 bases of the junction left unmatched. The CDR3 is made up of 19 amino acids. The CDR3 protein is CASSPIRTSGGLATGELFF. As DNA, the CDR3 is TGTGCCAGCAGCCCTATCCGGACTAGCGGGGGGCTCGCCACCGGGGAGCTGTTTTTT.

This clone was observed once. The rearrangement joins TRBV18 to TRBJ2-2; 7 bases map to TRBD1. The CDR3 sequence is 15 residues long. Germline V gene lookup returns CDR1 KGHSH and CDR2 LQKENI. J was trimmed by 5 bases and V by 3 bases; bases with no gene match: 6. Here the CDR3 DNA reads TGTGCCAGCTCACCGGGGACAGAACTGACCGGGGAGCTGTTTTTT. Its protein is CASSPGTELTGELFF.

The V call is TRBV18, the J call TRBJ1-3; D gene unclear. Between the trimmed V and J ends, which lost 4 bases and 0 bases, there was a span of 19 bases. The CDR3 length is 18 residues. CDR1 KGHSH and CDR2 LQKENI come from the germline V gene. The DNA for the CDR3 is TGTGCCAGCTCACTCTCCGGAGCATCTTCGAGCTCTGGAAACACCATATATTTT. Encoded protein: CASSLSGASSSSGNTIYF.

This chain links TRBV14 with TRBJ1-6; D not resolved. Germline V gene lookup returns CDR1 SGHDN and CDR2 FVKESK. Deletions cut 0 bases from V and 7 bases from J, with 13 bases between. The CDR3 is 16 amino acids. This CDR3 is CASSQDMGRPNSPLHF. In DNA form, the CDR3 reads TGTGCCAGCAGCCAAGATATGGGCAGGCCAAATTCACCCCTCCACTTT. The full variable domain, with the rest looked up from reference TRBV14 and TRBJ1-6, is EAGVTQFPSHSVIEKGQTVTLRCDPISGHDNLYWYRRVMGKEIKFLLHFVKESKQDESGMPNNRFLAERTGGTYSTLKVQPAELEDSGVYFCASSQDMGRPNSPLHFGNGTRLTVT.